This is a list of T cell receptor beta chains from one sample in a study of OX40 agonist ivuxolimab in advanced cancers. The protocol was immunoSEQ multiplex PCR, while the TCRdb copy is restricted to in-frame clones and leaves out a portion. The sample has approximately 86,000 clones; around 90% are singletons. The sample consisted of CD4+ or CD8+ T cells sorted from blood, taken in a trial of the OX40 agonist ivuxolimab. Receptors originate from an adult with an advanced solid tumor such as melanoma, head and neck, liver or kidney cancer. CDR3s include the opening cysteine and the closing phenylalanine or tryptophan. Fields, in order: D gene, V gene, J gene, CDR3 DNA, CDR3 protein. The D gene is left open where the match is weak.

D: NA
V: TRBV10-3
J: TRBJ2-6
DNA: TGTGCCACCCCGACTCCGATGGACCCTTCTGGGGCCAACGTCCTGACTTTC
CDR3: CATPTPMDPSGANVLTF

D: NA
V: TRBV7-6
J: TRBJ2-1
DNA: TGTGCCAGCAGCCCAAGCGGGTTGGGGGTTAATGAGCAGTTCTTC
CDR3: CASSPSGLGVNEQFF

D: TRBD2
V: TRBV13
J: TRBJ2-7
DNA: TGTGCCAGCAGCCCCACTAGCGGTAATACCTACGAGCAGTACTTC
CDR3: CASSPTSGNTYEQYF

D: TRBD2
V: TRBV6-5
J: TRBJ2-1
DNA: TGTGCCAGCACCCCGACTAGCGGAGCCAATGAGCAGTTCTTC
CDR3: CASTPTSGANEQFF

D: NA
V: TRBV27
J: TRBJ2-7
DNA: TGTGCCAGCAGTTTATTACAGGGCTACGAGCAGTACTTC
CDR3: CASSLLQGYEQYF

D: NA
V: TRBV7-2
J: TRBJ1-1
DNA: TGTGCCAGCAGCTTGATGGAGGGAAGTACTGAAGCTTTCTTT
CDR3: CASSLMEGSTEAFF

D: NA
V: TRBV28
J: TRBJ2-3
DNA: TGTGCCAGCCGGGGAACAGATACGCAGTATTTT
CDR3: CASRGTDTQYF

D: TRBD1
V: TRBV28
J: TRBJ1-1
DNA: TGTGCCAGCAGTCCATCCCCCGGGACAGGGCCAGGCGACACTGAAGCTTTCTTT
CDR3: CASSPSPGTGPGDTEAFF

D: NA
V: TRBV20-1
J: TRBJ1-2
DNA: TGCAGTGCTAGAGATCTGGGTGGCTACACCTTC
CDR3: CSARDLGGYTF

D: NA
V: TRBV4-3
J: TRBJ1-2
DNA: TGCGCCAGCAGCCAAGACCAAGCACCGTTATATGGCTACACCTTC
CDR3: CASSQDQAPLYGYTF

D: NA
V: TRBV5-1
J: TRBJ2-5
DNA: TGCGCCAGCAGGCTCAGGTCAGGAGAGACCCAGTACTTC
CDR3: CASRLRSGETQYF

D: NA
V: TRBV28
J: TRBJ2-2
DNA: TGTGCCAGCATTCGAGAGGGCTCGACGAACACCGGGGAGCTGTTTTTT
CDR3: CASIREGSTNTGELFF

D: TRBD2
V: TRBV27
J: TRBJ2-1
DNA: TGTGCCAGCAGTTCCTTAGCGGGACGCGGGAATGAGCAGTTCTTC
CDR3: CASSSLAGRGNEQFF

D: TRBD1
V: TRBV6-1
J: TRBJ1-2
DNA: TGTGCCAGCAGTCGTTCAGGGGGCTATGGCTACACCTTC
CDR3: CASSRSGGYGYTF

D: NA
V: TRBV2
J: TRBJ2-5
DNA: TGTGCCAGCAGTGATGCGAACCCGGAGACCCAGTACTTC
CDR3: CASSDANPETQYF